These 8 T cell receptor beta chains originate from one sample sequenced in a study of glioma-infiltrating T cells. TCR alpha and beta CDR3 regions were amplified from RNA using iRepertoire nested multiplex PCR. TCRdb called the multiplex PCR reads again in MiXCR, with one record for every CDR3 protein. The sample carries roughly 350,000 distinct CDR3 sequences, less than 50% recorded once. The sequencing sample was made of glioma tissue, nonneoplastic brain tissue, or PBMCs (not recorded which). The receptors stem from a human donor with low-grade glioma or glioblastoma, undergoing nonglioma brain surgery, or in good health (not recorded which).

This clonotype was counted ten times or more. The genes are TRBV6-1 and TRBJ2-1; D is undetermined. This CDR3 has 14 amino acids. Germline V gene sequence: CDR1 MNHNS, CDR2 SASEGT. The ends were cut back, 8 bases at V and 0 bases at J, with 11 bases in the middle. Here the CDR3 DNA reads TGTGCCAGCCGTCAAAGGAGCTCCTACAATGAGCAGTTCTTC. Amino acid sequence: CASRQRSSYNEQFF.

About this clonotype itself: This may be a read error: a much more frequent sequence differs by one nucleotide. The CDR3 DNA reads as TGTGCCAGCCACACTAGAGCCGAAAGCATTCAGTACTTC. Translation gives CASHTRAESIQYF. The chain is built from TRBV6-1 and TRBJ2-4, with a tentative D call TRBD2 (5 bases). CDR1 and CDR2 (germline): MNHNS, SASEGT. Trimming stripped 8 bases from V and 9 bases from J, with 17 bases between. The CDR3 consists of 13 residues.

The chain recombines TRBV18 with TRBJ1-3, with D unresolved. The CDR3 is 17 amino acids. Germline V gene sequence: CDR1 KGHSH, CDR2 LQKENI. Trimming stripped 9 bases from V and 2 bases from J, with 23 bases between. This CDR3 reads CASTLASGEVAGNTIYF. For the CDR3, the DNA is TGTGCCAGTACCCTCGCCTCCGGGGAAGTTGCTGGAAACACCATATATTTT.

This clonotype was seen repeatedly, ten times or more. The V gene is TRBV4-1, the J gene TRBJ2-3; D unresolved. V was trimmed by 2 bases and J by 1 base, leaving 13 bases between them. This CDR3 contains 16 residues. CDR1 and CDR2 from the germline V gene are MGHRA and YSYEKL. The CDR3 DNA follows: TGCGCCAGCAGCCAACAGAACCTAATAGGCACAGATACGCAGTATTTT. Amino acid sequence: CASSQQNLIGTDTQYF.

This clonotype was detected many times. The chain combines TRBV7-2 with TRBJ2-3; 9 bases match TRBD2. In germline, CDR1 is SGHTA, CDR2 FQGNSA. The CDR3 runs 14 residues. J gave up 3 bases and V 4 bases, and 2 bases lay outside the gene matches. The CDR3 protein is CASSSTSGTDTQYF. In DNA form, the CDR3 reads TGTGCCAGCAGCTCTACTAGCGGGACAGATACGCAGTATTTT.

The chain carries TRBV28 and TRBJ2-6; D uncertain. CDR1 and CDR2 (germline): MDHEN, SYDVKM. Trimming removed 1 base from V and 0 bases from J, with 7 bases in between. This CDR3 has 16 residues. The CDR3 region is CASSLSRISGANVLTF. CDR3 nucleotides: TGTGCCAGCAGTTTATCGAGGATCTCTGGGGCCAACGTCCTGACTTTC.

Note on this clonotype: This may be a read error, as it is one base from a much larger clone. The rearrangement uses TRBV6-5 and TRBJ2-1, with 14 bases aligning to TRBD2. V lost 6 bases and J lost 6; bases outside the gene matches: 7. Germline V gene lookup returns CDR1 MNHEY and CDR2 SVGAGI. The CDR3 consists of 16 residues. CDR3 region: CASSDGTSGRSNEQFF. For the CDR3, the DNA is TGTGCCAGCAGCGACGGGACTAGCGGGAGATCCAATGAGCAGTTCTTC.

To note about this clonotype: Its ends do not fully match the called genes, so a read error is possible. This chain uses TRBV9 with TRBJ1-1, with unresolved D. The V gene's germline CDR1 is SGDLS and CDR2 YYNGEE. CDR3 length: 13 residues. DNA for the CDR3: TGTGCCAGCAGCCAAGGGAGGCATAGTGAAGCTTTATTT. This encodes CASSQGRHSEALF.